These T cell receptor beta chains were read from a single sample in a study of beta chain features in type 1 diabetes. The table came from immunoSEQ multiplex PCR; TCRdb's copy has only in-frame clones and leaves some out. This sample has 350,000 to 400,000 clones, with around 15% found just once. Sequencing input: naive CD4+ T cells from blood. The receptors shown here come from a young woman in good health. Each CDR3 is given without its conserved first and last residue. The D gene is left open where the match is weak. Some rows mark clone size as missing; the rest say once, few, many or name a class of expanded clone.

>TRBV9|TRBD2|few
ASQEGSGLAGGETQY
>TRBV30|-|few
AWRARQNTGELF
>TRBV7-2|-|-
ASNPWRIANEQF
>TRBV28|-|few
ASSSFGQYPYEQY
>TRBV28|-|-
ATMWGDDRREQY
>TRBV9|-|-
ASSQLSGPYGYT
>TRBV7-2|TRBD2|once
ASSLALAGRNEQF
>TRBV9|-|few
ASSPLESSYNEQF
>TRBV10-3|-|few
AIRGTAESYEQY
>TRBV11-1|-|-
ASSLSFQETQY
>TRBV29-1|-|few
SVDGHPNSYEQY
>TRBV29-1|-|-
SVDWVANEQF
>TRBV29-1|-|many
SAGTDTQY
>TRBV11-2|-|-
ASSLGTGTTYEQY
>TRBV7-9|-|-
ASSLNGGQETQY
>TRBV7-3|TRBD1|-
ASGSRGEGYT